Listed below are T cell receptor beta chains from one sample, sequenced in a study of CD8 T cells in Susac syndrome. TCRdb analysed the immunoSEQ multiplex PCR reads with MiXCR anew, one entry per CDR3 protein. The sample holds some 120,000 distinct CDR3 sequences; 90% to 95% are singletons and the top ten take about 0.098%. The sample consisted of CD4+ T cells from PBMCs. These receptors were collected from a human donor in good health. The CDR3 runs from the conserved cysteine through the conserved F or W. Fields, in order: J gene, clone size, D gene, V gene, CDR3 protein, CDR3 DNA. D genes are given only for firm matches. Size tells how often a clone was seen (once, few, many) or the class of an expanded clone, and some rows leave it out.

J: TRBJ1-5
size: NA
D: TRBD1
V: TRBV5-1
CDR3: CASSLTGFGNQPQHF
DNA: TGCGCCAGCAGCCTGACAGGGTTCGGCAATCAGCCCCAGCATTTT

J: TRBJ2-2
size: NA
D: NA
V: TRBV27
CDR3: CASSPLQGFGTGELFF
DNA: TGTGCCAGCAGTCCCCTACAGGGCTTCGGCACCGGGGAGCTGTTTTTT

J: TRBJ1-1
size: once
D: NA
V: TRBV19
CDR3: CASSIEGGWTEAFF
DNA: TGTGCCAGTAGTATAGAAGGGGGTTGGACTGAAGCTTTCTTT

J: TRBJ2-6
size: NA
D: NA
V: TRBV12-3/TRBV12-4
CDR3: CASSSEGANVLTF
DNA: TGTGCCAGCAGTTCGGAAGGGGCCAACGTCCTGACTTTC

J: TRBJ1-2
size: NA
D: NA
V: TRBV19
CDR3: CASSIRAESYGYTF
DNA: TGTGCCAGTAGTATCCGGGCGGAGTCCTATGGCTACACCTTC

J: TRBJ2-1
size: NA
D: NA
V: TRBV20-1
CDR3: CSATPAGSYNEQFF
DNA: TGCAGTGCTACGCCCGCCGGGAGCTACAATGAGCAGTTCTTC

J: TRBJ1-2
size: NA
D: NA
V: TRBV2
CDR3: CASSAKGARGYTF
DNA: TGTGCCAGCAGTGCTAAGGGAGCGCGGGGCTACACCTTC

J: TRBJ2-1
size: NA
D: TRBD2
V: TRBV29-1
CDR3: CSVARLAVYNEQFF
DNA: TGCAGCGTTGCGCGGCTAGCGGTCTACAATGAGCAGTTCTTC

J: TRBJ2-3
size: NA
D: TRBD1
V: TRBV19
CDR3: CASNPTGGSDTQYF
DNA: TGTGCCAGTAACCCGACAGGGGGTTCAGATACGCAGTATTTT

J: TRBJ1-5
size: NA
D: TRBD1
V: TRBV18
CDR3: CASSPLDRGSVGDQPQHF
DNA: TGTGCCAGCTCACCACTCGACAGGGGGTCCGTTGGGGATCAGCCCCAGCATTTT

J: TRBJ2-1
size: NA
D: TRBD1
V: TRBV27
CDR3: CASATTGVGNEQFF
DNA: TGTGCCAGCGCAACGACAGGGGTTGGCAATGAGCAGTTCTTC

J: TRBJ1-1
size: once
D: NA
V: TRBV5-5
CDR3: CASRGTTEAFF
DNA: TGTGCCAGCAGAGGGACCACTGAAGCTTTCTTT

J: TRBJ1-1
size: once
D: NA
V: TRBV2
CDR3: CASRNGLPNTEAFF
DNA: TGTGCCAGCAGGAACGGCCTACCGAACACTGAAGCTTTCTTT

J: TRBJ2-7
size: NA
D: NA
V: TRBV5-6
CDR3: CASAPGISAEQYF
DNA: TGTGCCAGCGCCCCTGGGATCTCCGCCGAGCAGTACTTC

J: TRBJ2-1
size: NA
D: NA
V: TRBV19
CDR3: CASSMAAFNEQFF
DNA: TGTGCCAGTAGTATGGCAGCCTTTAATGAGCAGTTCTTC

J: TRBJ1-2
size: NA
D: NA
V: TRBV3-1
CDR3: CASNHQGQGGYGYTF
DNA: TGTGCCAGCAACCACCAGGGGCAAGGGGGCTATGGCTACACCTTC

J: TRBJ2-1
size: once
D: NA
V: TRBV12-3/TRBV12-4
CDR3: CASSWTPQAHEQFF
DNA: TGTGCCAGCTCGTGGACACCCCAAGCCCATGAGCAGTTCTTC

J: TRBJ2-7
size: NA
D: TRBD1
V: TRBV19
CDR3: CASTPSSGTGAFYEQYF
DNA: TGTGCCAGTACCCCTTCCTCAGGGACAGGGGCTTTCTACGAGCAGTACTTC

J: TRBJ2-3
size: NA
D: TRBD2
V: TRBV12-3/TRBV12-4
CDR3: CASSYGLGADTQYF
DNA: TGTGCCAGCAGCTACGGACTAGGGGCAGATACGCAGTATTTT

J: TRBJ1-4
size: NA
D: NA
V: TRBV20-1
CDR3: CSACVQTNEKLFF
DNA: TGCAGTGCTTGTGTGCAAACTAATGAAAAACTGTTTTTT

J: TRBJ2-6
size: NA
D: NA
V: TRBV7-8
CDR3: CASSFSVGSGANVLTF
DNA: TGTGCCAGCAGCTTTAGTGTGGGGTCTGGGGCCAACGTCCTGACTTTC

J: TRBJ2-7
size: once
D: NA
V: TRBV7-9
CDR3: CASTRAGNHEQYF
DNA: TGTGCCAGCACCAGAGCAGGGAACCACGAGCAGTACTTC